This TCR beta chain was identified in a study of blood T cell repertoires in COVID-19. Study background: Collection of acute and convalescent COVID-19 samples took place in the United States, Italy and Spain. Sources were T cells, B-cell-depleted T cells, or PBMCs; the material itself was cDNA or gDNA.

Authors' data handling: Reference gene primers were amplified, and this amplification served to estimate nucleated cell counts. Profiled with immunoSEQ multiplex PCR; TCRdb holds only in-frame clones, not every one. Clone size and the V and J calls come from that table; the DNA yielded D and trimming. The sample includes about 260,000 clones, about nine tenths of them seen just once. This CDR3 region has 15 residues. Per the germline V gene, CDR1 is MNHEY and CDR2 is SMNVEV (reference sequence). Trimming at V came to 6 bases and at J to 6 bases, leaving 8 bases not matched to a gene. The sample was peripheral blood. The rearrangement uses TRBV27 and TRBJ2-3; 11 bases are shared with TRBD2. This TCR came from a man between 60 and 75 years old who had recovered from COVID-19. CDR3 sequence: CASRRMTSGADTQYF. The CDR3 DNA follows: TGTGCCAGCAGAAGAATGACTAGCGGGGCGGATACGCAGTATTTT.